This T cell receptor (beta chain) is from a study of human T cells and chemical hapten exposure. Individual cDNA molecules (in the library) carried attached unique molecular identifiers. A single record per CDR3 protein comes from TCRdb applying MiXCR to the reads. The table records about 120,000 distinct CDR3 sequences, 8% to 9.5% of them present only once. It was unfractionated whole blood from which total RNA was extracted. The V gene's germline CDR1 is LNHDA and CDR2 SQIVND (reference sequence). Trimming left V 7 bases short and J 2 bases short, with 15 bases between. This CDR3 is 14 amino acids long.

Sequenced: whole blood. The clonotype was recovered from a human donor in good health. Some clones in this sample may be carry-over from other donors' samples. V and J are TRBV19 and TRBJ2-7, with a tentative D call TRBD1 (6 bases). The CDR3 loop reads CASTTGRGPYEQYF. The DNA for the CDR3 is TGTGCCAGTACCACAGGCAGGGGACCCTACGAGCAGTACTTC.